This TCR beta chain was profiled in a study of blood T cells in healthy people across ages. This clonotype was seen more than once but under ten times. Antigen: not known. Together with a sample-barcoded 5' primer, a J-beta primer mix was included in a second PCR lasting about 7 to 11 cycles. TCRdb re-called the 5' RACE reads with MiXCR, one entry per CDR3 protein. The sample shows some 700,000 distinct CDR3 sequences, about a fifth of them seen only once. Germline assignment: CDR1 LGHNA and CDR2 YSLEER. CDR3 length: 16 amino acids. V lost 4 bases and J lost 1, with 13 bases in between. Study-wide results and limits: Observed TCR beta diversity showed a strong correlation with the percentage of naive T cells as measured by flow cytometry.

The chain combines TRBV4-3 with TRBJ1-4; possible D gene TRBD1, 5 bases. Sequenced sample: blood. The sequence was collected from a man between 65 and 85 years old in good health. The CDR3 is CASSLEEGRTNEKLFF. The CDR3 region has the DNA TGCGCCAGCAGCCTCGAGGAGGGGAGAACTAATGAAAAACTGTTTTTT.